This passage covers 15 T cell receptor beta chains from one sample sequenced in a study of blood T cell repertoires in COVID-19. The assay was immunoSEQ multiplex PCR, and TCRdb's table has in-frame clones only and misses some. This sample yields under 250,000 clones, of which approximately 88% are seen a single time; around 3.2% belongs to the top ten. Sequenced sample: PBMCs or T cells enriched from blood (not recorded which). All receptors derive from a woman aged 40 to 50 who had been exposed to COVID-19.

This chain joins TRBV7-2 and TRBJ2-1; weak D call: TRBD1 (7 bases). CDR1 SGHTA and CDR2 FQGNSA come from the germline V gene. Trimming shortened V by 10 bases and J by 2 bases, and 18 bases separated the two germline ends. The CDR3 runs 15 residues. The CDR3 here is CATRGAGGAYNEQFF. The CDR3 DNA reads TGTGCCACTAGGGGGGCAGGGGGAGCCTACAATGAGCAGTTCTTC.

V and J are TRBV10-3 and TRBJ1-5; no reliable D call. Germline CDR1 is ENHRY and CDR2 is SYGVKD. The ends were cut back, 0 bases at V and 11 bases at J, with 17 bases in the middle. The CDR3 has 15 residues. The CDR3 here is CAISESTRGGLAQHF. The DNA for the CDR3 is TGTGCCATCAGTGAGTCGACTCGAGGAGGGTTAGCCCAGCATTTT.

V and J are TRBV7-2 and TRBJ1-6; D is unresolved. This CDR3 is 13 amino acids long. V was pared by 2 bases and J by 7 bases, with 6 bases between. Germline CDR1 and CDR2: SGHTA and FQGNSA. The CDR3 here is CASSLFENSPLHF. In nucleotides, the CDR3 is TGTGCCAGCAGCTTATTTGAGAATTCACCCCTCCACTTT. Complete variable domain (other parts from reference TRBV7-2 and TRBJ1-6): GAGVSQSPSNKVTEKGKDVELRCDPISGHTALYWYRQSLGQGLEFLIYFQGNSAPDKSGLPSDRFSAERTGGSVSTLTIQRTQQEDSAVYLCASSLFENSPLHFGNGTRLTVT.

The CDR3 region is CSVLRTGLEQFF. CDR3 bases: TGCAGCGTACTTAGAACAGGGTTGGAGCAGTTCTTC. The V gene is TRBV29-1, the J gene TRBJ2-1; D may be TRBD1 (6 bases). CDR3 length: 12 residues. V was trimmed by 6 bases and J by 10 bases, leaving 16 bases between them. Germline CDR1 SQVTM, CDR2 ANQGSEA.

This clone appeared a single time. The CDR3 is CASSLEGLVSFSDTQYF. CDR3 nucleotides: TGTGCCAGCAGTTTGGAGGGACTAGTAAGCTTTTCGGATACGCAGTATTTT. The chain has TRBV27 and TRBJ2-3; 8 nucleotides align to TRBD2. Germline V gives CDR1 MNHEY, CDR2 SMNVEV (reference sequence). The ends lost 3 bases at V and 6 bases at J; junction bases unmatched: 14. The CDR3 has 17 amino acids.

The rearrangement uses TRBV6-2 or TRBV6-3 and TRBJ2-7; the match to TRBD2 covers 8 bases. The CDR3 runs to 18 residues. J lost 0 bases, V lost 0 bases, and 10 bases had no gene match. The germline V gene has CDR1 MNHEY and CDR2 SVGEGT. The DNA for the CDR3 is TGTGCCAGCAGTTACTCCCCGGCTAGCGGGCTCTTCTCCTACGAGCAGTACGTC. It translates to CASSYSPASGLFSYEQYV.

The chain recombines TRBV18 with TRBJ2-7; 7 bases are shared with TRBD1. Germline assignment: CDR1 KGHSH and CDR2 LQKENI. The CDR3 sequence is 13 residues long. V gave up 2 bases and J gave up 3 bases; unmatched junction bases: 1. CDR3 sequence: CASSPSGGYEQYV. Here the CDR3 DNA reads TGTGCCAGCTCACCATCAGGGGGCTACGAGCAGTACGTC.

The chain links TRBV4-1 to TRBJ1-6, with D hard to call. This CDR3 is 15 amino acids long. The germline V gene has CDR1 MGHRA and CDR2 YSYEKL. V shed 0 bases and J shed 5 bases, with 8 bases lying between them. Written as DNA, the CDR3 is TGCGCCAGCAGCCAAGATCTGGGCCATAATTCACCCCTCCACTTT. This codes for CASSQDLGHNSPLHF.

This chain uses TRBV7-9 with TRBJ1-6, with D possibly being TRBD1 (6 bases). Germline V gives CDR1 SEHNR, CDR2 FQNEAQ (reference sequence). V was cut by 5 bases and J by 7 bases, with 18 bases left in between. The CDR3 length is 16 residues. CDR3 coding DNA: TGTGCCAGCAGCATCCAGGGGATCTATCGCAATTCACCCCTCCACTTT. Its protein product is CASSIQGIYRNSPLHF.

The chain carries TRBV7-9 and TRBJ2-2, with D possibly TRBD1 on 6 matching bases. The CDR3 consists of 13 residues. Germline V gene sequence: CDR1 SEHNR, CDR2 FQNEAQ (reference sequence). Trimming took 6 bases from V and 5 from J, leaving 10 bases between them. DNA of the CDR3: TGTGCCAGCAGTACAGGGTCAACCGGGGAGCTGTTTTTT. It is translated as CASSTGSTGELFF.

This clone was seen more than once but under ten times. The chain links TRBV4-2 to TRBJ2-1, with TRBD1 as a possible D gene (5 bases). CDR3 length equals 18 residues. Germline V gives CDR1 LGHNA, CDR2 YNFKEQ. V was shortened by 0 bases and J by 4 bases, with 19 bases between the two germline ends. CDR3 sequence: CASSQDLIRQGSYNEQFF. The CDR3 DNA is TGTGCCAGCAGCCAAGATTTAATTAGGCAGGGATCGTACAATGAGCAGTTCTTC.

The chain couples TRBV18 to TRBJ2-2; tentatively, D is TRBD1 (5 bases). Per germline, CDR1 KGHSH and CDR2 LQKENI. The CDR3 loop spans 18 amino acids. V was pared by 2 bases and J by 4 bases, with 20 bases between. The CDR3 DNA follows: TGTGCCAGCTCACCAGCAAGAATAGGGGCAGGCCGCACCGGGGAGCTGTTTTTT. The encoded protein is CASSPARIGAGRTGELFF.

The chain couples TRBV2 to TRBJ1-1; 7 nucleotides align to TRBD1. CDR1 is SNHLY, CDR2 FYNNEI, per germline. The CDR3 is made up of 17 amino acids. V dropped 2 bases and J dropped 0; count of bases not matched to a gene: 9. CDR3 amino acids: CASSEFVAGGVNTEAFF. CDR3 coding DNA: TGTGCCAGCAGTGAATTTGTGGCAGGGGGAGTGAACACTGAAGCTTTCTTT.

V usage is TRBV6-4 and J usage is TRBJ2-3; 8 bases are shared with TRBD2. This CDR3 region has 16 residues. Trimming removed 2 bases from V and 7 bases from J; junction bases left unmatched: 11. Germline V lookup: CDR1 MRHNA, CDR2 SNTAGT. DNA of the CDR3: TGTGCCAGCAGTGACCCCGAGGAGGCGGGGGGCTATACGCAGTATTTT. Its translation: CASSDPEEAGGYTQYF.

The chain has TRBV5-1 and TRBJ2-1; unclear D gene. This CDR3 has 12 amino acids. V was trimmed by 0 bases and J by 9 bases, leaving 7 bases between them. The germline CDR1 and CDR2 sequences are SGHRS and YFSETQ. The CDR3 loop is CASSLAGREQFF. For the CDR3, the DNA is TGCGCCAGCAGCTTGGCCGGTCGTGAGCAGTTCTTC.